This TCR beta chain is drawn from a study of beta chain features in type 1 diabetes. Study-wide results and caveats: High-TCR-expressing cells could be over-represented by cDNA sequencing. Shortening of TCRB CDR3s, moderate but significant, appeared in all four CD4+ subsets of Type 1 diabetes patients.

This clone was picked up a small number of times. What it recognizes is unknown. All of the isolated RNA was reverse transcribed, so expressed TCRB transcripts were sequenced. About 3.5 million reads, on average, came from each naive, central memory and regulatory T cell sample. Here immunoSEQ multiplex PCR was the method, and the copy in TCRdb shows in-frame clones only, minus some. The repertoire holds 120,000 or so clones, with approximately 15% as singletons. A sort by CD45RO/CCR7/CD25/CD127/CD95/CD27 yielded CD4+ naive, central memory, regulatory and stem cell-like memory cells. Germline CDR1 is SQVTM and CDR2 is ANQGSEA. The CDR3 spans 12 residues. Germline trimming cut 6 bases from V and 7 bases from J; bases unmatched to any gene: 4.

This clonotype was sampled from a man between 18 and 35 years old with type 1 diabetes. The V and J genes are TRBV29-1 and TRBJ2-1; 9 nucleotides align to TRBD1. Input material: central memory CD4+ T cells from blood. CDR3 residues: CSVGQGSNEQFF. The DNA of the CDR3 is TGCAGCGTCGGACAGGGGAGTAATGAGCAGTTCTTC.